This TCR beta chain appears in the sequencing data of a study of T-cell reconstitution after alpha-beta-depleted transplantation in children (dated by TCRdb to about 2016). Study-level background: T-cell immune reconstitution after TCRalphabeta/CD19-depleted allogeneic hematopoietic cell transplantation in children was quantitatively tracked in the study by means of TCR repertoire profiling. Study-wide findings and limitations: The high TCRbeta diversity at day 60 in some patients was ascribed to recipient T cells and intrathymic progenitors that had survived conditioning. The frequencies of hyperexpanded clones fell over the following months, and after one year, T-cell counts and TCRbeta diversity were mostly attributed to newly produced T cells. The apparently early recovery of alphabetaT-cell counts about two months after transplant reportedly depended on only several hundred rapidly expanded clones that came from non-depleted graft cells.

Reading the label with the study, this specimen's treatment or condition is: allogeneic hematopoietic cell transplantation with graft depleted of TCRalphabeta T cells and CD19 B cells. Transplant recipients were children who received TCRalphabeta/CD19-depleted allogeneic hematopoietic cell grafts. This clonotype appeared a few times. Its antigen specificity is not known. The sample holds no much larger clone one base away, and base qualities are not on file. To prepare the library, PCR was applied. Reads for this sample came from an Illumina HiSeq 2500. TCR libraries were prepared with molecular barcoding, using unique molecular identifiers to normalize TCRbeta repertoire quantification. The public reads were reanalyzed by TCRdb: fastp trimming at Q25, MiXCR alignment, in-frame beta chains only. Each CDR3 protein gets just one entry, which takes the most common genes and DNA from the rows behind it. In this sample the table shows 780,000 or so distinct CDR3 sequences, approximately 15% of which occur a single time. The ten largest make up approximately 5% of the sample.

Sequences LGHDT (CDR1) and YNNKEL (CDR2) are obtained from the germline V gene (reference sequence). A distance of 13 bases separates the germline ends of V and J, which lose 3 bases and 8 bases respectively. The CDR3 runs 13 amino acids, cysteine and phenylalanine included. CDR3 DNA only is kept here, 39 bases in frame from base 1. Recombination linked TRBV3-1 to TRBJ1-1, with an unclear D gene assignment. This material consisted of PBMCs, mostly from graft donor cells, taken 360 days after TCRalphabeta/CD19-depleted stem cell transplant. This clonotype was obtained from a male patient younger than 18 who had a stem cell transplant for acute lymphoblastic leukemia, so the T cells may come from the graft donor. The CDR3 protein: CASSHIYGREAFF. The nucleotides read TGTGCCAGCAGCCACATTTACGGACGGGAAGCTTTCTTT.